This paragraph covers one TCR beta chain sequence. No antigen is known for it. All three twin pairs grew up together with likely shared infections and vaccines. This record comes from a study of identical twins' blood T cells. Study results and caveats: Twin repertoire similarity may partly reflect shared environment. Top TCRbeta clonotypes were shared more with twin than unrelated donors.

Both ends of each TCR cDNA library bore sample-specific barcodes. TCRdb called the 5' RACE reads again in MiXCR, with one record for every CDR3 protein. Seen here are a few hundred thousand distinct CDR3 sequences, roughly 30% observed once, and the top ten hold 6.1%. In germline, CDR1 is KGHDR, CDR2 SFDVKD. Trimming stripped 2 bases from V and 8 bases from J, with 6 bases between. The CDR3 loop spans 12 amino acids. The sample consisted of PBMCs. The chain links TRBV24-1 to TRBJ2-1; D gene unclear. This clonotype was obtained from a woman aged 18-49 years in good health. The CDR3 loop is CATSDYDDEQFF. The CDR3 nucleotides are TGTGCCACCAGTGATTATGACGATGAGCAGTTCTTC.